This T cell receptor (beta chain) was sequenced in a study of blood T cell repertoires in COVID-19. The CDR3 sequence is 18 residues long. Germline loops: CDR1 KGHDR, CDR2 SFDVKD. V shed 5 bases, J shed 13 bases, and the junction held 25 bases outside the gene matches. Generated by immunoSEQ multiplex PCR, the TCRdb table keeps only in-frame clones and is missing some. The table records 250,000 to 300,000 clones, approximately 90% of them present only once. Seattle's enrolled individuals joined amid active infection and were then monitored longitudinally. The material sequenced was peripheral blood. The chain uses TRBV24-1 and TRBJ2-1; 7 positions agree with TRBD2. This sequence originates from a woman between 45 and 60 years old with COVID-19, enrolled during active disease. The CDR3 sequence is CATSGGEGPSGTTSGQFF. The CDR3 DNA sequence: TGTGCCACCAGTGGGGGGGAGGGACCCTCCGGGACGACAAGCGGTCAGTTCTTC.